This record concerns one TCR beta chain sequence. Its antigen is currently unknown. The data were taken from a study of CD8+ T cells in alopecia areata. Study-level points and caveats: Significant decreases in scalp clonality and expanded CD8+ clones followed tofacitinib treatment.

Trimming shortened V by 2 bases and J by 2 bases, and 8 bases separated the two germline ends. This CDR3 has 14 residues. Germline-derived CDR1 and CDR2 are SGHTA and FQGNSA. Treatment indicated: oral pan-JAK inhibitor, 5-10 mg twice daily. Investigators isolated RNA and reverse transcribed it into cDNA to act as the sequencing template. Produced via immunoSEQ multiplex PCR; TCRdb's table is partial and in-frame only. Among some 220,000 clones listed, more than 45% were seen once. The chain employs TRBV7-2 and TRBJ2-3; TRBD1 is a possible D gene (5 bases). The receptor's source is a human donor with alopecia areata. This sample comprised CD4+ T cells sorted from blood, obtained at week 4, from a patient treated with tofacitinib. For the CDR3, the DNA is TGTGCCAGCAGCTTAAGGGGATACACAGATACGCAGTATTTT. This encodes CASSLRGYTDTQYF.